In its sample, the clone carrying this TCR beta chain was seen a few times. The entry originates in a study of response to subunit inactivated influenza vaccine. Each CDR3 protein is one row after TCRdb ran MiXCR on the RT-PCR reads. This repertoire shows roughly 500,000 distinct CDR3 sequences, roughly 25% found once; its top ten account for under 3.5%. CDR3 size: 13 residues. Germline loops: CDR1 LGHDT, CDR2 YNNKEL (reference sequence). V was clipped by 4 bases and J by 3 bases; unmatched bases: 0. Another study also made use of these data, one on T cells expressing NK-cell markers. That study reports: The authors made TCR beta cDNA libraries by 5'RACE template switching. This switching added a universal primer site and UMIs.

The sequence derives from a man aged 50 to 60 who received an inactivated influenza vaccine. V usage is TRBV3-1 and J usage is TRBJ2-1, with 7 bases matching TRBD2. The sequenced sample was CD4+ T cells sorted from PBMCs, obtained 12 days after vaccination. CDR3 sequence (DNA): TGTGCCAGCAGCCGGGACTACTACAATGAGCAGTTCTTC. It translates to CASSRDYYNEQFF.